The 14 T cell receptor beta chains below come from one sample, sequenced in a study of graft-versus-host responses after intestinal transplantation. Some clones are missing from TCRdb's copy, which holds only in-frame ones; the method was immunoSEQ multiplex PCR. In the table there are nearly 100,000 clones, 90% of which are singletons. Source: PBMCs, taken just under 460 days after intestinal transplant. These receptors came from a human patient who received an intestinal transplant, so some T cells may come from the graft donor.

J is TRBJ2-7 and V is TRBV7-8, with 9 nucleotides matching TRBD1. Germline V gene sequence: CDR1 SGHVS, CDR2 FQNEAQ. CDR3 length: 15 amino acids. With V trimmed by 2 bases and J by 5 bases, 7 bases remained unmatched. CDR3 sequence reads: CASSLPGTGLNEQYF. The CDR3 bases are TGTGCCAGCAGCTTACCAGGGACAGGGTTGAACGAGCAGTACTTC.

The chain combines TRBV5-6 with TRBJ1-6, with D perhaps matching TRBD1 (5 bases). The CDR3 loop spans 15 amino acids. Germline values: CDR1 SGHDT, CDR2 YYEEEE. The germline V and J ends were trimmed by 1 base and 7 bases, with 12 bases remaining between them. The CDR3: CASSLSGRENSPLHF. CDR3 DNA sequence: TGTGCCAGCAGCTTGAGTGGCAGGGAAAATTCACCCCTCCACTTT.

The gene calls are TRBV9 and TRBJ2-7; D is possibly TRBD2 (5 bases). V gave up 4 bases and J gave up 0 bases, with 8 bases separating them. CDR1 and CDR2 (germline): SGDLS, YYNGEE. The CDR3 length is 13 residues. This CDR3 is CASSPRDSYEQYF. The CDR3 bases are TGTGCCAGCAGCCCCCGGGACTCCTACGAGCAGTACTTC.

The V call is TRBV5-1, the J call TRBJ2-7; a weak D match, TRBD1 (5 bases). V lost 0 bases and J lost 7, with 17 bases in between. The length of the CDR3 is 15 residues. Germline loops: CDR1 SGHRS, CDR2 YFSETQ. DNA for the CDR3: TGCGCCAGCAGCTTGGGGGTACAGGTTGGTTGGGAGCAGTACTTC. It yields the protein CASSLGVQVGWEQYF. Supplemented by reference TRBV5-1 and TRBJ2-7, the full variable domain reads KAGVTQTPRYLIKTRGQQVTLSCSPISGHRSVSWYQQTPGQGLQFLFEYFSETQRNKGNFPGRFSGRQFSNSRSEMNVSTLELGDSALYLCASSLGVQVGWEQYFGPGTRLTVT.

This rearrangement joins TRBV5-5 to TRBJ1-1, with D unclear. Germline V CDR1 and CDR2: SGHKS, YYEKEE (reference sequence). The CDR3 spans 15 residues. Between the trimmed V and J ends, which lost 3 bases and 0 bases, there was a span of 12 bases. CDR3 residues: CASSSHAPMNTEAFF. In nucleotides, the CDR3 is TGTGCCAGCAGCTCTCATGCCCCAATGAACACTGAAGCTTTCTTT.

This clone came up once. V gene TRBV2 combines with J gene TRBJ2-5; 9 bases match TRBD1. The DNA end is a closer match to TRBJ2-7, so the J assignment may be wrong. Germline V gene data show CDR1 as SNHLY and CDR2 as FYNNEI. The CDR3 has 14 residues. The CDR3 spells CASRTGGGSYEQYF. The CDR3 DNA reads TGTGCCAGCCGAACAGGGGGCGGCTCCTACGAGCAGTACTTC.

The gene calls are TRBV28 and TRBJ1-2, with D unresolved. From germline, CDR1 is MDHEN and CDR2 SYDVKM. V shed 5 bases and J shed 4 bases, with 5 bases lying between them. This CDR3 has 11 amino acids. This CDR3 reads CASSSSYGYTF. CDR3 bases: TGTGCCAGCAGTAGCAGCTATGGCTACACCTTC.

This clone showed up just once. The chain recombines TRBV6-1 with TRBJ2-1; D is uncertain. The CDR3 has 14 amino acids. CDR1 and CDR2 from the germline V gene are MNHNS and SASEGT. Trimming took 7 bases from V and 3 from J, leaving 13 bases between them. The CDR3 loop is CASISTGGYNEQFF. The DNA of the CDR3 is TGTGCCAGCATCTCCACGGGCGGCTACAATGAGCAGTTCTTC.

V usage is TRBV6-4 and J usage is TRBJ1-1; D unresolved. CDR3 length: 13 residues. Germline CDR1 reads MRHNA; CDR2 reads SNTAGT. V was pared by 4 bases and J by 0 bases, with 6 bases between. The CDR3 sequence: CASSVWVNTEAFF. As DNA, the CDR3 is TGTGCCAGCAGTGTTTGGGTGAACACTGAAGCTTTCTTT.

The J gene is TRBJ1-1, the V gene TRBV5-4, with 7 bases fitting TRBD1. The CDR3 is 15 amino acids. CDR1 and CDR2 (germline): SGHNT, YYREEE (reference sequence). With 0 bases clipped from V and 4 bases from J, the junction kept 6 bases outside the gene matches. The DNA for the CDR3 is TGTGCCAGCAGCTTGGAGGGGGCGCAGGCCACTGAAGCTTTCTTT. Its protein is CASSLEGAQATEAFF.

The gene calls are TRBV7-9 and TRBJ1-1; 11 bases agree with TRBD1. Germline values: CDR1 SEHNR, CDR2 FQNEAQ (reference sequence). J was trimmed by 6 bases and V by 4 bases; bases with no gene match: 7. CDR3 length: 15 amino acids. The CDR3 DNA reads TGTGCCAGCAGCTCCGGGACAGGGGGTATCTCTGAAGCTTTCTTT. Translation: CASSSGTGGISEAFF.

V is TRBV4-1 and J is TRBJ2-5; D is possibly TRBD1 or TRBD2 (5 bases each). The end of the DNA fits TRBJ2-7 better, so the J call may be wrong. This CDR3 is built from 15 residues. The V gene's germline CDR1 is MGHRA and CDR2 YSYEKL. CDR3 amino acids: CASSPYGTSTYEQYF. The CDR3 DNA is TGCGCCAGCAGCCCGTACGGGACCTCGACCTACGAGCAGTACTTC.

About this clone: Other DNA sequences in the sample encode the same CDR3. The V call is TRBV6-5, the J call TRBJ1-1, with D tentatively TRBD1 (6 bases). CDR1 MNHEY and CDR2 SVGAGI come from the germline V gene. The CDR3 sequence is 15 residues long. Trimming left V 9 bases short and J 1 base short, with 18 bases between. The CDR3 reads CASTDRGARNTEAFF. The CDR3 nucleotides are TGTGCCAGTACCGACCGGGGGGCGCGGAACACTGAAGCTTTCTTT.

CDR3 sequence reads: CASSLQSGHYEQYF. As DNA, the CDR3 is TGCGCCAGCAGCTTGCAAAGTGGGCACTACGAGCAGTACTTC. The V gene is TRBV5-1, the J gene TRBJ2-7; D is unclear. The germline V and J ends were trimmed by 1 base and 3 bases, with 11 bases remaining between them. Per germline, CDR1 SGHRS and CDR2 YFSETQ. This CDR3 has 14 amino acids.